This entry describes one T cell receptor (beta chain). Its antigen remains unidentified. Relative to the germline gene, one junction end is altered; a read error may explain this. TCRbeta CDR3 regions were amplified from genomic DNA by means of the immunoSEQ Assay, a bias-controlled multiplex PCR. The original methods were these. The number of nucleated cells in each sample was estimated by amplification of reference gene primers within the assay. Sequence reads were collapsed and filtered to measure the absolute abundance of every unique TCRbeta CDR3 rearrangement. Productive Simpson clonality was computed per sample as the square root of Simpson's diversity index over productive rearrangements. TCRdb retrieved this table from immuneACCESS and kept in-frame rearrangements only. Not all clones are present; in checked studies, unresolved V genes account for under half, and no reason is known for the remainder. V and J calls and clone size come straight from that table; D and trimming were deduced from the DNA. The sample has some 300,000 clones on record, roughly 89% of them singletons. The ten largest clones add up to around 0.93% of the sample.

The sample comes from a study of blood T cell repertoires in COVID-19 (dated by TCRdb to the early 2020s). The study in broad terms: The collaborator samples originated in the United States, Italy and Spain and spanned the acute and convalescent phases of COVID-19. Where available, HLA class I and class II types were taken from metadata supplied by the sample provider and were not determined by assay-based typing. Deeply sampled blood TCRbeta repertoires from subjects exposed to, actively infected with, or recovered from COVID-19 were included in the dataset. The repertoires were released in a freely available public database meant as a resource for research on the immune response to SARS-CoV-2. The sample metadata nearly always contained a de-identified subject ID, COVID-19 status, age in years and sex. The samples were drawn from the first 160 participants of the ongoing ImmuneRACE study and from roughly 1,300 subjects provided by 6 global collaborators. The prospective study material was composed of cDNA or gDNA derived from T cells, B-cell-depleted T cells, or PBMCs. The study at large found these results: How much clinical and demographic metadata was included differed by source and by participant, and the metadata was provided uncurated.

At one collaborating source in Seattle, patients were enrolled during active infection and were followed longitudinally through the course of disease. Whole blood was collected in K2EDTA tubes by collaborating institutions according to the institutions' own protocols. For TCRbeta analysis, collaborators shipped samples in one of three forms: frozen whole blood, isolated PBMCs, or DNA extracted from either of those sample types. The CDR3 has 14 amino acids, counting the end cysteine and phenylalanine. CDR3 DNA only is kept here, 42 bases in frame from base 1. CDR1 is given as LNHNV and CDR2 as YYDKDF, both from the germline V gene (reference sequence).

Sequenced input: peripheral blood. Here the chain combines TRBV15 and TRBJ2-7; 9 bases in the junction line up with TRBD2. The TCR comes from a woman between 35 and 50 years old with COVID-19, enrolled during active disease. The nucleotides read TGTGCCACCAGCCGAGATAGCGGGAGCGGTCGGCAGTACTTC. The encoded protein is CATSRDSGSGRQYF.